The 28 T cell receptor beta chains below were found in one sample sequenced in a study of metastatic and nonmetastatic thyroid tumors (dated by TCRdb to the early 2020s). None of the patients had been given any treatment before thyroid surgery. The library came from PCR. This sample was sequenced with an Illumina HiSeq 4000. TCRdb ran its own pipeline on the public reads, namely fastp trimming at Q25 and MiXCR clone calling, and kept in-frame beta chains. The sample profile shows over 30,000 clones; over 25% of them were found once. About 7.2% of the sample belongs to the ten largest clones. The sequenced sample was blood. The receptor source for this set is a female donor with papillary thyroid cancer or a benign thyroid nodule (not recorded which). Some clones in this sample may be carry-over from other donors' samples.

This clone was seen repeatedly, ten times or more. This rearrangement joins TRBV11-1 to TRBJ2-2, with TRBD2 identical over 11 bases. V shed 5 bases and J 7 bases; nucleotides not matched to a gene: 9. There are 16 residues in the CDR3. CDR1 is SGHAT, CDR2 FQDESV, per germline (reference sequence). CDR3 protein: CASSIPTSGTNGELFF. The DNA of the CDR3 is TGTGCCAGCAGCATACCGACTAGCGGGACGAACGGGGAGCTGTTTTTT.

In its sample, this clone was seen many times. The V call is TRBV24-1, the J call TRBJ2-1; the D is unclear. Germline loops: CDR1 KGHDR, CDR2 SFDVKD. The V end lost 6 bases, the J end lost 5 bases, and 19 bases lay between the germline ends. The CDR3 runs 16 residues. The CDR3 DNA sequence: TGTGCCACCAGTAGAGCTCACTTGACCCTTGACAATGAGCAGTTCTTC. As protein: CATSRAHLTLDNEQFF.

This clone was found a few times. One end of the junction is discordant with germline, which a read error may explain. CDR3 in DNA: TGTACCAGCAGTCCGGTACAGGGGCCTATAAACACCGGGGAGCTGTTTTTT. It codes for CTSSPVQGPINTGELFF. The gene calls are TRBV6-1 and TRBJ2-2, with TRBD1 matching over 7 bases. There are 17 residues in the CDR3. The germline V gene has CDR1 MNHNS and CDR2 SASEGT.

Within the sample, this clone is medium-sized. V and J are TRBV30 and TRBJ1-2, with 9 bases lining up with TRBD1. Trimming removed 2 bases from V and 8 bases from J; junction bases left unmatched: 9. The V gene's germline CDR1 is GTSNPN and CDR2 SVGIG (reference sequence). The CDR3 sequence is 14 residues long. This chain's CDR3 is CAWSLRDRVSGYTF. The DNA of the CDR3 is TGTGCCTGGAGTTTGCGGGACAGGGTGTCCGGCTACACCTTC.

This clone was seen a handful of times. This chain joins TRBV19 and TRBJ2-5; tentative D call: TRBD1 (5 bases). Germline V gene data show CDR1 as LNHDA and CDR2 as SQIVND (reference sequence). CDR3 length equals 12 residues. The V end lost 9 bases, the J end lost 5 bases, and 13 bases lay between the germline ends. DNA of the CDR3: TGTGCCAGCAGACAGTCCGGGGAGACCCAGTACTTC. It is translated as CASRQSGETQYF.

By frequency in the sample, this clone is medium-sized. The chain links TRBV2 to TRBJ2-7; the D is unclear. CDR3 length: 12 amino acids. CDR1 SNHLY and CDR2 FYNNEI come from the germline V gene. V was cut by 1 base and J by 4 bases, with 5 bases left in between. Written as DNA, the CDR3 is TGTGCCAGCAGTGAAGAAGTTTACGAGCAGTACTTC. Translation gives CASSEEVYEQYF. The entire variable domain, with the rest obtained from reference TRBV2 and TRBJ2-7, is as follows: EPEVTQTPSHQVTQMGQEVILRCVPISNHLYFYWYRQILGQKVEFLVSFYNNEISEKSEIFDDQFSVERPDGSNFTLKIRSTKLEDSAMYFCASSEEVYEQYFGPGTRLTVT.

The chain uses TRBV20-1 and TRBJ2-3; 8 bases agree with TRBD2. The CDR3 covers 14 residues. The germline V gene has CDR1 DFQATT and CDR2 SNEGSKA (reference sequence). V dropped 5 bases and J dropped 5; count of bases not matched to a gene: 9. The CDR3 region is CSAPPGLGVDTQYF. CDR3 nucleotide sequence: TGCAGTGCTCCTCCGGGACTAGGGGTAGATACGCAGTATTTT.

The V call is TRBV7-9, the J call TRBJ2-5, with 8 bases aligning to TRBD2. Germline trimming cut 4 bases from V and 2 bases from J; bases unmatched to any gene: 9. Germline V gene lookup returns CDR1 SEHNR and CDR2 FQNEAQ (reference sequence). The CDR3 spans 16 residues. The CDR3 DNA sequence: TGTGCCAGCAGCTCTCGCGATAGCGGGATGCAAGAGACCCAGTACTTC. Translated, it gives CASSSRDSGMQETQYF.

As for this clone: An end of the junction does not agree with germline; a read error may underlie this. This sequence joins TRBV20-1 and TRBJ2-7; D may be TRBD2 (7 bases). The germline CDR1 and CDR2 sequences are DFQATT and SNEGSKA (reference sequence). The CDR3 is made up of 15 amino acids. CDR3 in DNA: TGCAGTGCTAGACTGACTAGAGGGGGGGCCTACGAGCAATACTTC. Translation: CSARLTRGGAYEQYF.

This clone was picked up one time. J is TRBJ1-2 and V is TRBV5-1; 8 nucleotides align to TRBD1. Germline V gives CDR1 SGHRS, CDR2 YFSETQ. The J segment lost 4 bases and the V segment lost 0 bases, leaving 8 bases of the junction unmatched. The CDR3 has 16 residues. The CDR3 nucleotides are TGCGCCAGCAGCTTGGACGGGCAGGGGGCTGTCTATGGCTACACCTTC. Translating gives CASSLDGQGAVYGYTF.

The table lists this clone with many counts. The rearrangement links TRBV7-8 to TRBJ2-7; D unresolved. V gave up 5 bases and J gave up 7 bases, with 21 bases separating them. Germline V lookup: CDR1 SGHVS, CDR2 FQNEAQ. The CDR3 runs to 15 residues. In nucleotides, the CDR3 is TGTGCCAGCAGCCCTTTCCTACAAGCTACGAATGAGCAGTACTTC. It translates to CASSPFLQATNEQYF.

This clone was observed a few times. The junction shows a germline mismatch at one end, possibly a read error. This rearrangement joins TRBV28 to TRBJ2-7, with D maybe TRBD2 (5 bases). The germline V gene has CDR1 MDHEN and CDR2 SYDVKM. This CDR3 region has 13 residues. The CDR3: CTSSFLLEDEQYF. CDR3 in DNA: TGTACCAGCAGTTTTTTGCTGGAGGACGAGCAGTACTTC.

This clone was observed at least ten times. The chain links TRBV20-1 to TRBJ2-7; 7 nucleotides match TRBD2. In germline, CDR1 is DFQATT, CDR2 SNEGSKA (reference sequence). This CDR3 region has 13 residues. V gave up 5 bases and J gave up 3 bases; unmatched junction bases: 7. Written as DNA, the CDR3 is TGCAGTGCTGCGGGGGACTCCCGCTACGAGCAGTACTTC. Encoded protein: CSAAGDSRYEQYF.

The chain carries TRBV2 and TRBJ2-3; D unresolved. With 6 bases removed from V and 5 bases from J, the gap between germline ends came to 18 bases. CDR1 SNHLY and CDR2 FYNNEI come from the germline V gene. This CDR3 has 15 amino acids. The CDR3 loop reads CASRATPVCKDTQYF. DNA of the CDR3: TGTGCCAGCAGAGCTACCCCCGTGTGTAAAGATACGCAGTATTTT.

The rearrangement joins TRBV27 to TRBJ2-3, with 7 nucleotides matching TRBD1. The junction had 4 bases not matched to a gene; V was cut back by 5 bases and J by 2 bases. This CDR3 comprises 14 residues. Germline lookup yields CDR1 MNHEY and CDR2 SMNVEV (reference sequence). The CDR3 nucleotides read TGTGCCAGCAGTCGGACAGGTGACACAGATACGCAGTATTTT. Its protein product is CASSRTGDTDTQYF.

Only a few counts were recorded for this clone. The genes are TRBV5-1 and TRBJ2-7; D possibly corresponds to TRBD1 (6 bases). The CDR3 totals 13 residues. Per the germline V gene, CDR1 is SGHRS and CDR2 is YFSETQ. Between the trimmed V and J ends, which lost 0 bases and 7 bases, there was a span of 11 bases. Here the CDR3 DNA reads TGCGCCAGCAGCTTGGCAGGGGTGGGGGAGCAGTACTTC. It is translated as CASSLAGVGEQYF.

This clone was seen just once. The J gene is TRBJ2-7, the V gene TRBV3-1; D is perhaps TRBD1 or TRBD2 (6 bases each). CDR3 length equals 15 residues. The V gene lost 0 bases and the J gene lost 4 bases, with 13 bases spanning the gap. Germline-derived CDR1 and CDR2 are LGHDT and YNNKEL (reference sequence). The CDR3 region has the DNA TGTGCCAGCAGCCAAGACCCGGGGGCAGGATACGAGCAGTACTTC. Residues: CASSQDPGAGYEQYF.

For this clone: One end of the junction varies from germline; a read error may be responsible. The chain uses TRBV24-1 and TRBJ2-3, with a weak D call TRBD1 (6 bases). In germline, CDR1 is KGHDR, CDR2 SFDVKD. This CDR3 is built from 14 residues. The CDR3 loop reads CATSDQGFTHTQYF. CDR3 sequence (DNA): TGTGCCACCAGTGATCAGGGGTTCACACATACGCAGTATTTT.

This clone has only a few counts. The rearrangement joins TRBV6-2 or TRBV6-3 to TRBJ2-7; possibly TRBD2 for D (6 bases). The CDR3 length is 16 residues. Trimming left V 7 bases short and J 5 bases short, with 24 bases between. Germline lookup yields CDR1 MNHEY and CDR2 SVGEGT. CDR3 bases: TGTGCCAGCAAGGGTTACGTGGGAGGAGCGGTCAACGAGCAGTACTTC. Its translation: CASKGYVGGAVNEQYF.

This clone occurred once. This chain uses TRBV20-1 with TRBJ2-7, with TRBD1 as a possible D gene (5 bases). The V and J ends lost 2 bases and 2 bases respectively, with 16 bases between them. The CDR3 runs to 15 residues. The germline V gene has CDR1 DFQATT and CDR2 SNEGSKA (reference sequence). This CDR3 reads CSARLRSGITYEQYF. The CDR3 coding sequence is TGCAGTGCTAGACTAAGATCAGGGATTACCTACGAGCAGTACTTC.

The table lists this clone with many counts. V gene TRBV28 combines with J gene TRBJ2-5; weak D call: TRBD2 (7 bases). CDR3 size: 16 residues. CDR1 MDHEN and CDR2 SYDVKM come from the germline V gene. Trimming removed 3 bases from V and 14 bases from J, with 28 bases in between. The chain's CDR3 is CASSLGVGGREGDPYF. CDR3 DNA sequence: TGTGCCAGCAGTTTGGGGGTCGGGGGCAGGGAGGGTGACCCTTACTTC.

V gene TRBV20-1 combines with J gene TRBJ2-6; no clear D gene. The CDR3 has 12 residues. Trimming left V 1 base short and J 6 bases short, with 4 bases between. Germline lookup yields CDR1 DFQATT and CDR2 SNEGSKA (reference sequence). CDR3 coding DNA: TGCAGTGCTAGAGCTTCGGCCAACGTCCTGACTTTC. Translating gives CSARASANVLTF.

This chain uses TRBV4-1 with TRBJ2-7; D remains unclear. The CDR3 runs 14 residues. Germline V gene sequence: CDR1 MGHRA, CDR2 YSYEKL. V gave up 1 base and J gave up 3 bases, with 10 bases separating them. CDR3 sequence: CASSQVVIGYEQYF. CDR3 nucleotide sequence: TGCGCCAGCAGCCAAGTGGTTATCGGCTACGAGCAGTACTTC.

The chain recombines TRBV11-1 with TRBJ2-7; 10 positions agree with TRBD2. V lost 6 bases, J lost 2 bases, and 10 bases stayed unmatched. The CDR3 contains 16 residues. CDR1 and CDR2 (germline): SGHAT, FQDESV (reference sequence). In DNA, the CDR3 is TGTGCCAGCAGGGGGTGGACTAGCGGCTCCCCCTACGAGCAGTACTTC. This codes for CASRGWTSGSPYEQYF. Filled out from reference TRBV11-1 and TRBJ2-7, the complete variable domain reads EAEVAQSPRYKITEKSQAVAFWCDPISGHATLYWYRQILGQGPELLVQFQDESVVDDSQLPKDRFSAERLKGVDSTLKIQPAELGDSAMYLCASRGWTSGSPYEQYFGPGTRLTVT.

The chain recombines TRBV6-2 or TRBV6-3 with TRBJ1-5; D uncertain. Germline lookup yields CDR1 MNHEY and CDR2 SVGEGT. The CDR3 consists of 16 residues. Trimming pared 3 bases from V and 6 bases from J, leaving 18 bases between. CDR3: CASSYPQANRRQPQHF. The CDR3 DNA reads TGTGCCAGCAGTTATCCCCAGGCGAATAGACGTCAGCCCCAGCATTTT.

This clone was found many times. V is TRBV5-5 and J is TRBJ2-7; tentative D call: TRBD2 (6 bases). The CDR3 has 14 residues. The germline V and J ends were trimmed by 3 bases and 5 bases, with 15 bases remaining between them. Germline CDR1 and CDR2: SGHKS and YYEKEE (reference sequence). For the CDR3, the DNA is TGTGCCAGCAGCTCCCGGGACTGGGACGACGAGCAGTACTTC. It encodes CASSSRDWDDEQYF.

The chain links TRBV3-1 to TRBJ1-3; perhaps TRBD1 as D (5 bases). V was clipped by 4 bases and J by 4 bases, with 14 bases between them. CDR1 and CDR2 (germline): LGHDT, YNNKEL (reference sequence). The CDR3 has 15 residues. DNA of the CDR3: TGTGCCAGCAGCCGCAAAGGGTCAGGGGGAAACACCATATATTTT. This sequence encodes CASSRKGSGGNTIYF.

This chain connects TRBV6-2 or TRBV6-3 to TRBJ1-2, with D tentatively TRBD1 (5 bases). V dropped 0 bases and J dropped 9 bases, with 14 bases sitting between them. The CDR3 totals 14 residues. CDR1 and CDR2 from the germline V gene are MNHEY and SVGEGT. The CDR3, as DNA: TGTGCCAGCAGTTACTCGGGCCAGGGTATGAGCTACACCTTC. This sequence encodes CASSYSGQGMSYTF.